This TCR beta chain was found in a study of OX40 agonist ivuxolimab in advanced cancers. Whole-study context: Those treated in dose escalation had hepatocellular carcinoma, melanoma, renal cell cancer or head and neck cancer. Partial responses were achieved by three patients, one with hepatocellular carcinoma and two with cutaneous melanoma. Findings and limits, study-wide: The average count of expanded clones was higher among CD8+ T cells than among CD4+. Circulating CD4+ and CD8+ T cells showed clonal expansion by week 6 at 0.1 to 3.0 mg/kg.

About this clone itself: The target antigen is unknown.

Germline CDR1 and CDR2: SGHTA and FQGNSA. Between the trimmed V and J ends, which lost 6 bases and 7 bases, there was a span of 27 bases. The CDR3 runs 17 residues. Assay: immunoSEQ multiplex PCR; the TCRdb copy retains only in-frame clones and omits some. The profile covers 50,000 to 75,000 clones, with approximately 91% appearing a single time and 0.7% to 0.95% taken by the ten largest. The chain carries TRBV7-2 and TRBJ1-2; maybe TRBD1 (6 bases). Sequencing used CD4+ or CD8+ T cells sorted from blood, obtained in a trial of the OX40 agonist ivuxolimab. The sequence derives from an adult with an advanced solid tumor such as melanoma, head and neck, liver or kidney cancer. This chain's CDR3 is CASSPNTGSYGLSGYTF. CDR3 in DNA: TGTGCCAGCAGTCCTAACACAGGGAGTTATGGTCTCAGTGGCTACACCTTC.